These 5 T cell receptor beta chains were all obtained from the same sample, sequenced in a study of blood T cell repertoires in COVID-19. The table came from immunoSEQ multiplex PCR; TCRdb's copy has only in-frame clones and leaves some out. The repertoire holds around 250,000 clones, with 86% as singletons. The sample taken for sequencing was peripheral blood. The receptor set was obtained from a man younger than 40 who had recovered from COVID-19.

The CDR3 is CASSIGGGGGELFF. The CDR3 region has the DNA TGTGCCAGTAGTATAGGGGGCGGCGGTGGGGAGCTGTTTTTT. The chain joins TRBV19 to TRBJ2-2; D may be TRBD1 (5 bases). The germline gives CDR1 LNHDA, CDR2 SQIVND (reference sequence). The V gene lost 1 base and the J gene lost 8 bases, with 11 bases spanning the gap. This CDR3 region has 14 residues.

This clone was seen a handful of times. This chain connects TRBV5-1 to TRBJ1-2; D call uncertain. The CDR3 runs to 13 residues. Germline V lookup: CDR1 SGHRS, CDR2 YFSETQ. Trimming shortened V by 3 bases and J by 2 bases, and 8 bases separated the two germline ends. This CDR3 reads CASSSTGNYGYTF. The CDR3 DNA reads as TGCGCCAGCAGCTCGACCGGGAACTATGGCTACACCTTC. Looking up the rest from reference TRBV5-1 and TRBJ1-2 gives the full variable domain: KAGVTQTPRYLIKTRGQQVTLSCSPISGHRSVSWYQQTPGQGLQFLFEYFSETQRNKGNFPGRFSGRQFSNSRSEMNVSTLELGDSALYLCASSSTGNYGYTFGSGTRLTVV.

The chain uses TRBV5-4 and TRBJ2-6, with D perhaps matching TRBD1 (5 bases). CDR1 and CDR2 from the germline V gene are SGHNT and YYREEE (reference sequence). The CDR3 runs 17 residues. The V end lost 4 bases, the J end lost 0 bases, and 14 bases lay between the germline ends. The CDR3 coding sequence is TGTGCCAGCAGCCCGCAAGGGGCCCTCTCTGGGGCCAACGTCCTGACTTTC. Translating gives CASSPQGALSGANVLTF.

This clone was found once. The rearrangement joins TRBV11-3 to TRBJ2-1, with D possibly TRBD1 on 5 matching bases. Trimming removed 1 base at V and 9 bases at J, with 10 bases between. The CDR3 extends over 13 amino acids. Germline V gene data show CDR1 as SGHNT and CDR2 as YENEEA. The CDR3 coding sequence is TGTGCCAGCAGCTTAGTGGGGCGGTTTGAGCAGTTCTTC. Amino acids: CASSLVGRFEQFF.

The chain joins TRBV4-3 to TRBJ2-1; TRBD2 agrees at 12 bases. J lost 4 bases, V lost 0 bases, and 13 bases had no gene match. CDR1 is LGHNA and CDR2 is YSLEER in the germline V gene. This CDR3 has 20 residues. The CDR3 is CASSQDRLAGGASWYNEQFF. Here the CDR3 DNA reads TGCGCCAGCAGCCAAGATAGGCTAGCGGGGGGGGCCAGCTGGTACAATGAGCAGTTCTTC.